Listed here are 21 T cell receptor beta chains from one sample, sequenced in a study of T cells in women clearing cervical HPV infection. Profiled with immunoSEQ multiplex PCR; TCRdb holds only in-frame clones, not every one. Its table records 27,000 or so clones. Specimen: blood buffy coat. Receptors originate from a woman aged 18-69 years with a cervical HPV16 infection that either progressed to CIN3+ or cleared (not recorded which).

Concerning this clone: The read ends 3 residues shy of where the CDR3 ends; the end is completed using the germline J gene. The chain couples TRBV5-1 to TRBJ2-2, with D possibly matching TRBD2 (6 bases). The CDR3 extends over 15 amino acids. CDR1 and CDR2 from the germline V gene are SGHRS and YFSETQ. V was shortened by 5 bases and J by 5 bases, with 16 bases between the two germline ends. The CDR3 is CASSAGAGRTGELFF. Partial CDR3 DNA: TGCGCCAGCAGTGCCGGGGCGGGGAGAACCGGGGAG.

To note about this clone: The CDR3 end is not reached by the read, which stops 3 residues before it; the germline J gene fills it in. The chain is built from TRBV6-2 or TRBV6-3 and TRBJ2-7; D not certain. The V and J ends lost 6 bases and 4 bases respectively, with 7 bases between them. This CDR3 is built from 11 residues. In germline, CDR1 is MNHEY, CDR2 SVGEGT. CDR3 bases read: TGTGCCAGCAGCAGTACGTACGAG. Amino acid sequence: CASSSTYE. The CDR3, in full, reads CASSSTYEQYF.

In the case of this clone: Read sequence stops 3 residues before the CDR3 end, and the germline J gene provides the missing end. The chain is built from TRBV20-1 and TRBJ2-3, with 11 bases matching TRBD2. CDR1 and CDR2 from the germline V gene are DFQATT and SNEGSKA (reference sequence). V trimming: 5 bases; J trimming: 6 bases; junction bases outside the gene matches: 10. This CDR3 contains 15 residues. Partial CDR3 DNA: TGCAGTGCTCAATACCTACTAGCGGGGGAGGATACG. Translation gives CSAQYLLAGEDT. The CDR3 in full is CSAQYLLAGEDTQYF.

Concerning this clone: Coverage ceases 3 residues before the CDR3 finishes, and the germline J gene fills in the end. V gene TRBV7-9 combines with J gene TRBJ2-7; weak D call: TRBD2 (6 bases). CDR1 SEHNR and CDR2 FQNEAQ come from the germline V gene (reference sequence). The CDR3 consists of 15 residues. Deletions cut 2 bases from V and 5 bases from J, with 16 bases between. CDR3: CASSLRDSPSDEQYF. CDR3 DNA (partial): TGTGCCAGCAGCTTAAGGGACTCCCCAAGCGACGAG.

With respect to this clone: The observed sequence ends 3 residues before the CDR3 terminus, with the missing tail filled in from the germline J gene. This chain links TRBV5-1 with TRBJ2-3; 9 bases match TRBD1. The CDR3 totals 18 residues. Germline lookup yields CDR1 SGHRS and CDR2 YFSETQ. CDR3 sequence reads: CASSLGIGTGTDNQPQYF. The DNA read from the CDR3 is TGCGCCAGCAGCTTGGGAATCGGGACAGGGACAGACAATCAGCCG.

As regards this clone: The sequenced fragment ends 3 residues before the CDR3 boundary, so the rest is inferred from the germline J gene. The V gene is TRBV11-2, the J gene TRBJ2-3; maybe TRBD2 (6 bases). Trimming cost V 3 bases and J 5 bases, with 9 bases left between them. The germline V gene encodes CDR1 SGHAT and CDR2 FQNNGV. The CDR3 loop spans 13 amino acids. CDR3 sequence: CASSLTSQDTQYF. The CDR3 DNA, read in part, is TGTGCCAGCAGCTTGACTAGTCAAGATACG.

This CDR3 is CASTKAWSPEKLFF. The sequenced CDR3 bases are TGTGCCAGCACGAAGGCCTGGTCCCCAGAAAAA. The rearrangement uses TRBV11-2 and TRBJ1-4; D remains ambiguous. Read coverage stops 3 residues before the CDR3 terminus; the germline J gene supplies the remainder. Germline V lookup: CDR1 SGHAT, CDR2 FQNNGV. This CDR3 has 14 residues. Trimming removed 7 bases from V and 8 bases from J, with 17 bases in between. The full variable domain, with the rest looked up from reference TRBV11-2 and TRBJ1-4, is EAGVAQSPRYKIIEKRQSVAFWCNPISGHATLYWYQQILGQGPKLLIQFQNNGVVDDSQLPKDRFSAERLKGVDSTLKIQPAKLEDSAVYLCASTKAWSPEKLFFGSGTQLSVL.

Turning to this clone: The read halts 3 residues ahead of the CDR3 end, with the missing end drawn from the germline J gene. The chain combines TRBV6-2 or TRBV6-3 with TRBJ1-1; D gene uncertain. The CDR3 totals 17 residues. Germline V gene data show CDR1 as MNHEY and CDR2 as SVGEGT. CDR3 loop: CASSYSNLAPSMWAAFF. The sequenced CDR3 bases are TGTGCCAGCAGTTATTCAAACCTAGCACCTTCGATGTGGGCA.

Worth noting for this clone: Sequencing ends 3 residues short of the CDR3 end; the germline J gene provides the rest. The chain combines TRBV7-6 with TRBJ2-1; 9 bases fit TRBD1. The CDR3 covers 15 residues. Germline CDR1 SGHVS, CDR2 FNYEAQ. Trimming removed 8 bases from V and 7 bases from J; junction bases left unmatched: 12. The part of the CDR3 DNA that was read is TGTGCCAGCGGGGACCGTGGGACAGGGATTAATGAG. It codes for CASGDRGTGINE. The whole CDR3 protein reads CASGDRGTGINEQFF. The whole variable domain, remainder taken from reference TRBV7-6 and TRBJ2-1, is GAGVSQSPRYKVTKRGQDVALRCDPISGHVSLYWYRQALGQGPEFLTYFNYEAQQDKSGLPNDRFSAERPEGSISTLTIQRTEQRDSAMYRCASGDRGTGINEQFFGPGTRLTVL.

As to this clone: The CDR3 goes on 3 residues after the read ends, and that part is filled in from the germline J gene. The chain has TRBV7-2 and TRBJ1-2, with 7 bases that match TRBD1. Germline-derived CDR1 and CDR2 are SGHTA and FQGNSA. This CDR3 is 13 amino acids long. The sequenced CDR3 bases are TGTGCCAGCAGCTACATAGGGGGCAACGAC. This codes for CASSYIGGND. The complete CDR3 sequence is CASSYIGGNDYTF.

Regarding this clone: Read sequence stops 3 residues before the CDR3 end, and the germline J gene provides the missing end. V usage is TRBV7-9 and J usage is TRBJ2-7, with TRBD1 as a possible D gene (7 bases). The V and J ends lost 5 bases and 0 bases respectively, with 11 bases between them. The length of the CDR3 is 14 residues. CDR1 SEHNR and CDR2 FQNEAQ come from the germline V gene (reference sequence). CDR3: CASSPGDSSYEQYF. The DNA read from the CDR3 is TGTGCCAGCAGCCCGGGGGACAGCTCCTACGAG.

A word on this clone: The read stops 3 residues short of the end of the CDR3; the missing end is completed from the germline J gene. The chain carries TRBV5-1 and TRBJ1-4; 8 nucleotides agree with TRBD1. Germline loops: CDR1 SGHRS, CDR2 YFSETQ. The V gene end was trimmed by 4 bases and the J gene end by 5 bases; junction bases not matched to a gene: 7. This CDR3 is built from 15 residues. CDR3 in amino acids: CASSGQGAENEKLFF. The CDR3 bases that were read are TGCGCCAGCAGCGGGCAGGGGGCGGAAAATGAAAAA. Combining the CDR3 with reference TRBV5-1 and TRBJ1-4 gives the whole variable domain KAGVTQTPRYLIKTRGQQVTLSCSPISGHRSVSWYQQTPGQGLQFLFEYFSETQRNKGNFPGRFSGRQFSNSRSEMNVSTLELGDSALYLCASSGQGAENEKLFFGSGTQLSVL.

CDR3 residues: CASSWIDRGKINEQFF. Incomplete CDR3 DNA: TGTGCCAGCAGCTGGATTGACAGAGGAAAAATCAATGAG. The rearrangement joins TRBV28 to TRBJ2-1, with D perhaps TRBD1 (5 bases). The read comes to an end 3 residues before the CDR3 does, leaving the germline J gene to fill in the end. Trimming took 6 bases from V and 6 from J, leaving 21 bases between them. The CDR3 contains 16 residues. From germline, CDR1 is MDHEN and CDR2 SYDVKM.

With regard to this clone: The read terminates 3 residues ahead of where the CDR3 ends, so the germline J gene completes it. This chain connects TRBV7-9 to TRBJ1-5, with D perhaps TRBD1 (6 bases). The CDR3 is made up of 13 amino acids. V lost 5 bases and J 4 bases, leaving 9 bases between the germline ends. Germline values: CDR1 SEHNR, CDR2 FQNEAQ (reference sequence). The CDR3 is CASSRGQNQPQHF. CDR3 bases read: TGTGCCAGCAGCCGAGGACAGAATCAGCCC.

Regarding this clone: The read falls 3 residues short of the CDR3 end, and the missing part is taken from the germline J gene. The gene calls are TRBV2 and TRBJ2-3, with 11 bases aligning to TRBD2. The CDR3 runs 15 residues. V lost 4 bases and J lost 4; bases outside the gene matches: 4. Germline V lookup: CDR1 SNHLY, CDR2 FYNNEI. The CDR3 loop reads CASSVLAGAPDTQYF. Incomplete CDR3 DNA: TGTGCCAGCAGTGTACTAGCGGGGGCCCCAGATACG.

With regard to this clone: Sequencing ends 3 residues short of the CDR3 end; the germline J gene provides the rest. The chain links TRBV19 to TRBJ2-7, with 11 bases identical to TRBD2. This CDR3 is built from 15 residues. The germline V gene encodes CDR1 LNHDA and CDR2 SQIVND (reference sequence). The J segment lost 3 bases and the V segment lost 5 bases, leaving 6 bases of the junction unmatched. This chain's CDR3 is CASSPTLAGGYEQYF. The sequenced part of the CDR3 DNA is TGTGCCAGTAGTCCCACGCTAGCGGGAGGCTACGAG.

Remarks on this clone: The read stops 3 residues short of the end of the CDR3; the missing end is completed from the germline J gene. The chain is built from TRBV18 and TRBJ1-2; 7 bases map to TRBD1. This CDR3 contains 14 residues. Germline assignment: CDR1 KGHSH and CDR2 LQKENI. This chain's CDR3 is CASSPPPGGGGYTF. The sequenced part of the CDR3 DNA is TGTGCCAGCTCACCACCGCCAGGGGGAGGGGGC.

On this clone itself: The read finishes 3 residues shy of the CDR3 end, and the germline J gene is used to complete it. The chain carries TRBV19 and TRBJ2-3, with unresolved D. This CDR3 is built from 13 residues. Looked up from germline, CDR1 is LNHDA and CDR2 is SQIVND (reference sequence). V shed 6 bases and J shed 4 bases, with 11 bases lying between them. CDR3 DNA (partial): TGTGCCAGTAGCCACCACCCGGCAGATACG. Amino acid sequence: CASSHHPADT. The full CDR3 protein is CASSHHPADTQYF.

As for this clone: Read coverage stops 3 residues before the CDR3 terminus; the germline J gene supplies the remainder. The chain employs TRBV20-1 and TRBJ1-2; no clear D gene. Germline-derived CDR1 and CDR2 are DFQATT and SNEGSKA (reference sequence). The V end lost 6 bases, the J end lost 1 base, and 9 bases lay between the germline ends. This CDR3 has 12 residues. Incomplete CDR3 DNA: TGCAGTGCCACACCAAATAACTATGGC. The encoded protein is CSATPNNYG. The whole CDR3 sequence is CSATPNNYGYTF.

Comments on this clone: The CDR3 is cut off 3 residues early in the read; its end comes from the germline J gene. J is TRBJ1-2 and V is TRBV7-9; no clear D gene. The CDR3 is 13 amino acids. Germline V gene data show CDR1 as SEHNR and CDR2 as FQNEAQ (reference sequence). V lost 2 bases and J 4 bases, leaving 8 bases between the germline ends. The CDR3 is CASSLSTAYGYTF. CDR3 DNA (partial): TGTGCCAGCAGCTTATCCACAGCCTATGGC.

Turning to this clone: The CDR3 goes on 3 residues after the read ends, and that part is filled in from the germline J gene. The chain uses TRBV7-9 and TRBJ2-7; 7 bases map to TRBD1. CDR1 is SEHNR and CDR2 is FQNEAQ in the germline V gene (reference sequence). There are 15 residues in the CDR3. The trim removed 4 bases at V and 2 bases at J, leaving 8 bases unmatched. This chain's CDR3 is CASSSPGQAAYEQYF. The part of the CDR3 DNA that was read is TGTGCCAGCAGCTCCCCCGGACAGGCGGCCTACGAG.